The 20 T cell receptor beta chains below come from one sample, sequenced in a study of response to subunit inactivated influenza vaccine. TCRdb independently ran MiXCR on the RT-PCR reads; one entry per CDR3 protein. The sample records 600,000 to 850,000 distinct CDR3 sequences, 13% to 15% being singletons. Here the sequenced sample was PBMCs from blood, taken 14 to 15 days before vaccination. All receptors come from a man aged 45-65 years who received an inactivated influenza vaccine.

The sample holds a few counts of this clonotype. The chain uses TRBV5-1 and TRBJ1-2; 9 bases match TRBD1. The CDR3 runs to 15 residues. The V segment lost 4 bases and the J segment 8 bases; nucleotides outside the gene matches: 12. Germline loops: CDR1 SGHRS, CDR2 YFSETQ. CDR3 bases: TGCGCCAGCAGCCCAGCAACGGACAGGGGTGCCGGCTACACCTTC. Protein: CASSPATDRGAGYTF.

This clonotype was counted ten times or more. The CDR3 coding sequence is TGTGCCAGCAGTGGCAGTTCCTACAATGAGCAGTTCTTC. Amino acid sequence: CASSGSSYNEQFF. The chain recombines TRBV25-1 with TRBJ2-1, with unresolved D. The CDR3 loop spans 13 amino acids. The germline gives CDR1 MGHDK, CDR2 SYGVNS. Between the trimmed V and J ends, which lost 4 bases and 1 base, there was a span of 5 bases.

The table lists this clonotype with many counts. V is TRBV27 and J is TRBJ2-7, with 10 positions matching TRBD1. This CDR3 is 15 amino acids long. V trimming: 6 bases; J trimming: 4 bases; junction bases outside the gene matches: 9. From germline, CDR1 is MNHEY and CDR2 SMNVEV (reference sequence). CDR3 sequence: CASRVMTGGVYEQYF. The CDR3 DNA is TGTGCCAGCAGGGTCATGACAGGGGGCGTTTACGAGCAGTACTTC.

The chain employs TRBV27 and TRBJ2-7; possibly TRBD1 for D (7 bases). Germline assignment: CDR1 MNHEY and CDR2 SMNVEV (reference sequence). With 0 bases removed from V and 2 bases from J, the gap between germline ends came to 14 bases. The CDR3 runs to 16 residues. CDR3 region: CASSLSPAGGTYEQYF. The CDR3 coding sequence is TGTGCCAGCAGTTTATCCCCGGCAGGGGGGACCTACGAGCAGTACTTC.

This clonotype was counted between two and nine times. The V and J genes are TRBV4-2 and TRBJ2-7; TRBD2 matches at 8 bases. V was clipped by 4 bases and J by 0 bases; unmatched bases: 2. CDR3 size: 14 residues. Germline V gene data show CDR1 as LGHNA and CDR2 as YNFKEQ. Here the CDR3 reads CASSPAGGSYEQYF. CDR3 bases: TGTGCCAGCAGCCCGGCGGGGGGCTCCTACGAGCAGTACTTC.

This clonotype was counted between two and nine times. The chain has TRBV6-1 and TRBJ2-1, with 7 bases matching TRBD2. Germline-derived CDR1 and CDR2 are MNHNS and SASEGT. The CDR3 covers 14 residues. Trimming removed 11 bases from V and 0 bases from J; junction bases left unmatched: 7. The CDR3 region is CASIGGYSYNEQFF. CDR3 bases: TGTGCCTCCATCGGGGGGTACTCCTACAATGAGCAGTTCTTC.

This clonotype has a handful of counts. The rearrangement links TRBV7-2 to TRBJ2-1; TRBD1 agrees at 9 bases. V lost 2 bases to trimming and J lost 5 bases; unmatched junction nucleotides: 4. CDR3 length equals 15 residues. The germline CDR1 and CDR2 sequences are SGHTA and FQGNSA. DNA for the CDR3: TGTGCCAGCAGCTTAACTGGACAGGGGCACAATGAGCAGTTCTTC. Its protein product is CASSLTGQGHNEQFF.

This clonotype was seen a handful of times. This chain links TRBV5-1 with TRBJ1-1; D may be TRBD1 (6 bases). The CDR3 is made up of 13 amino acids. Germline CDR1 SGHRS, CDR2 YFSETQ. V was pared by 0 bases and J by 6 bases, with 9 bases between. The CDR3, as DNA: TGCGCCAGCAGCTTGGACAGGGCTTCTGAAGCTTTCTTT. Protein sequence: CASSLDRASEAFF.

This clonotype was detected only a few times. The genes are TRBV28 and TRBJ1-2, with D maybe TRBD1 (6 bases). Trimming stripped 10 bases from V and 3 bases from J, with 18 bases between. This CDR3 spans 14 amino acids. CDR1 and CDR2 (germline): MDHEN, SYDVKM. The CDR3 is CATDAGGRYYGYTF. CDR3 nucleotides: TGTGCCACCGACGCGGGGGGGCGATACTATGGCTACACCTTC.

This clonotype was counted a few times. CDR3 residues: CASRTSGGGTQYF. The CDR3 DNA is TGCGCCAGCAGGACTAGCGGGGGTGGAACGCAGTATTTT. This chain links TRBV10-1 with TRBJ2-3, with 12 bases aligning to TRBD2. The CDR3 runs to 13 residues. The germline V gene has CDR1 WNHNN and CDR2 SYGVQD (reference sequence). The ends lost 6 bases at V and 9 bases at J; junction bases unmatched: 4.

This clonotype was observed a handful of times. This chain joins TRBV29-1 and TRBJ2-1, with 8 bases fitting TRBD1. The CDR3 sequence is 13 residues long. With V trimmed by 7 bases and J by 0 bases, 2 bases remained unmatched. Germline V gene data show CDR1 as SQVTM and CDR2 as ANQGSEA. CDR3 bases: TGCAGCGGTACAGGGGGCTCCTACAATGAGCAGTTCTTC. This codes for CSGTGGSYNEQFF.

The chain links TRBV9 to TRBJ1-1, with 7 bases that match TRBD1. Losses at the gene ends were 3 bases for V and 4 bases for J; bases not matched to a gene: 6. Germline loops: CDR1 SGDLS, CDR2 YYNGEE. CDR3 length: 14 residues. The CDR3 DNA follows: TGTGCCAGCAGCGGACACAGGGGAGGCACTGAAGCTTTCTTT. Protein: CASSGHRGGTEAFF.

This clonotype was seen more than once but under ten times. In DNA form, the CDR3 reads TGTGCCAGCAGGGACTTCAGGGTTTCCAAGTCTCAGCCCCAGCATTTT. Translating it yields CASRDFRVSKSQPQHF. The rearrangement uses TRBV28 and TRBJ1-5; D might be TRBD1 (5 bases). The CDR3 is made up of 16 amino acids. Germline V gives CDR1 MDHEN, CDR2 SYDVKM. Between the trimmed V and J ends, which lost 6 bases and 6 bases, there was a span of 21 bases.

The sample holds a few counts of this clonotype. The rearrangement uses TRBV14 and TRBJ2-2; TRBD1 matches at 10 bases. CDR1 is SGHDN, CDR2 FVKESK, per germline. The CDR3 runs 20 residues. Losses at the gene ends were 0 bases for V and 5 bases for J; bases not matched to a gene: 15. The CDR3 reads CASSQDIHTPGTGETGELFF. The CDR3 nucleotides read TGTGCCAGCAGCCAAGATATCCACACTCCAGGGACAGGGGAGACCGGGGAGCTGTTTTTT. The full variable domain, its missing parts supplied by reference TRBV14 and TRBJ2-2, is EAGVTQFPSHSVIEKGQTVTLRCDPISGHDNLYWYRRVMGKEIKFLLHFVKESKQDESGMPNNRFLAERTGGTYSTLKVQPAELEDSGVYFCASSQDIHTPGTGETGELFFGEGSRLTVL.

This clonotype was counted between two and nine times. The chain uses TRBV30 and TRBJ1-5, with D unresolved. CDR3 length: 14 amino acids. V was clipped by 2 bases and J by 4 bases, with 12 bases between them. CDR1 is GTSNPN, CDR2 SVGIG, per germline (reference sequence). For the CDR3, the DNA is TGTGCCTGGAGTAAAATGACCGGGAATCAGCCCCAGCATTTT. Its protein product is CAWSKMTGNQPQHF.

This clonotype was seen repeatedly, ten times or more. The rearrangement uses TRBV12-3 or TRBV12-4 and TRBJ1-5; unclear D gene. Deletions cut 6 bases from V and 5 bases from J, with 11 bases between. CDR3 length equals 13 residues. Here the CDR3 DNA reads TGTGCCAGCAGCGGGCCGACCTATCAGCCCCAGCATTTT. This encodes CASSGPTYQPQHF.

This clonotype showed up just a few times. J is TRBJ2-3 and V is TRBV6-5; D possibly corresponds to TRBD1 (5 bases). There are 11 residues in the CDR3. Trimming took 6 bases from V and 7 from J, leaving 8 bases between them. Germline CDR1 is MNHEY and CDR2 is SVGAGI. CDR3 coding DNA: TGTGCCAGCAGCGACAGCCATACGCAGTATTTT. It yields the protein CASSDSHTQYF.

The gene calls are TRBV4-2 and TRBJ2-1, with D possibly matching TRBD2 (5 bases). The CDR3 runs 15 residues. Germline-derived CDR1 and CDR2 are LGHNA and YNFKEQ. V lost 1 base to trimming and J lost 5 bases, with 12 bases between them. The CDR3 nucleotides are TGTGCCAGCAGCCAAGGGACTTACGGAAACAATGAGCAGTTCTTC. Translation: CASSQGTYGNNEQFF.

The J gene is TRBJ2-7, the V gene TRBV15; 9 positions agree with TRBD1. The CDR3 has 15 residues. With V trimmed by 3 bases and J by 2 bases, 5 bases remained unmatched. Germline V gene sequence: CDR1 LNHNV, CDR2 YYDKDF (reference sequence). CDR3 amino acids: CATSRSRTGAYEQYF. The CDR3 DNA reads TGTGCCACCAGCAGGTCCCGGACAGGGGCCTACGAGCAGTACTTC.

V gene TRBV20-1 combines with J gene TRBJ2-7; TRBD2 agrees at 13 bases. The germline CDR1 and CDR2 sequences are DFQATT and SNEGSKA (reference sequence). V dropped 4 bases and J dropped 5; count of bases not matched to a gene: 5. The CDR3 runs to 14 residues. Here the CDR3 reads CSATSGTSGDEQYF. CDR3 coding DNA: TGCAGTGCTACCTCCGGGACTAGCGGGGACGAGCAGTACTTC.